The clone carrying this T cell receptor (beta chain) turned up a few times. The antigen remains undetermined. One end of the junction does not line up with germline, which may come from a read error. The sample belongs to a study of T cells after yellow fever vaccination. Looking at the study overall: SMART-Seq v4 Ultra Low Input prepared libraries from low-cell fractions.

As TCR cDNA was made by 5'RACE template switching, a universal primer site and UMIs were added. TCRdb passed the 5' RACE reads through MiXCR, listing each CDR3 protein once. The table lists more than 120,000 distinct CDR3 sequences, 7.7% of them singletons. The length of the CDR3 is 16 residues. Germline V CDR1 and CDR2: DFQATT, SNEGSKA (reference sequence). Broader study findings: Overall, a small share of clonotypes was seen in both CD4 and CD8 compartments. Clones that expanded after primary vaccination mostly reappeared after the booster (96% CD4, about 91% CD8).

The clonotype comes from a man younger than 45 who received the YFV17D yellow fever vaccine. V usage is TRBV20-1 and J usage is TRBJ2-1, with 8 bases identical to TRBD2. The sequences come from CD4+ T cells sorted from PBMCs, collected 5 days after the yellow fever booster vaccination. The CDR3 region is CCASMPTRGDYNEQFF. CDR3 nucleotide sequence: TGCTGTGCTAGCATGCCCACGCGGGGGGACTACAATGAGCAGTTCTTC.